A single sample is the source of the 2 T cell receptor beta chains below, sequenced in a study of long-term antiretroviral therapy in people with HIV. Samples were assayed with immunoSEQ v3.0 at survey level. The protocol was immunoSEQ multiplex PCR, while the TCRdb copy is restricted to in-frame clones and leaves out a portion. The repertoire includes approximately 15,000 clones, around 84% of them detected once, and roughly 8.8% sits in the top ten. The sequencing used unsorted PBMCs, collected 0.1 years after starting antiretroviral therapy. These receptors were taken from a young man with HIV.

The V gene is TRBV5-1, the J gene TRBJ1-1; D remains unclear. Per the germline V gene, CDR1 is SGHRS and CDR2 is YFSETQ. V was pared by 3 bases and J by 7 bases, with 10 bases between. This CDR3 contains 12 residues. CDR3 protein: CASSSDGLEAFF. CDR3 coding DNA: TGCGCCAGCAGCTCGGACGGCCTTGAAGCTTTCTTT.

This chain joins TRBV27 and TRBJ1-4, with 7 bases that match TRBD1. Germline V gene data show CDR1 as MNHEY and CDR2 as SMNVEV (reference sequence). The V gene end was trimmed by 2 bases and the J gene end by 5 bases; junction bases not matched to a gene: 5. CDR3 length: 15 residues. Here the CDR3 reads CASSLTGQQNEKLFF. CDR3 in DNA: TGTGCCAGCAGTTTAACGGGACAGCAAAATGAAAAACTGTTTTTT.